Listed here are 10 T cell receptor beta chains from one sample, sequenced in a study of Graves' ophthalmopathy and Graves' hyperthyroidism. Amplified TCR beta CDR3 regions were obtained using RNA transcripts as template. HTBI primers were employed in first-round RT-PCR, then a second-round multiplex PCR followed. One entry per CDR3 protein results from TCRdb running MiXCR on the multiplex PCR reads. The sample records around 590,000 distinct CDR3 sequences, 39% being singletons. The sample comprised peripheral blood or thyroid tissue (not recorded which). The receptors were sampled from an adult man with Graves' hyperthyroidism.

This clonotype has at least ten counts. This CDR3 is CASDRGYGYTF. Here the CDR3 DNA reads TGTGCCAGCGACAGGGGCTATGGCTACACCTTC. J is TRBJ1-2 and V is TRBV6-1, with TRBD1 matching 8 bases. The V segment lost 8 bases and the J segment 4 bases; nucleotides outside the gene matches: 0. This CDR3 region has 11 residues. Germline CDR1 is MNHNS and CDR2 is SASEGT.

On this clonotype itself: A much bigger clone sits one base away, suggesting this may be a read error. The chain combines TRBV20-1 with TRBJ2-7, with D perhaps assigned TRBD1 or TRBD2 (5 bases each). Germline V gene data show CDR1 as DFQATT and CDR2 as SNEGSKA (reference sequence). The CDR3 has 13 amino acids. The CDR3 DNA is TGCAGTGCTAACCCGGGACCCCTCGCCGAGCCGTACTTC. Translation: CSANPGPLAEPYF.

At least ten counts were recorded for this clonotype. This sequence joins TRBV20-1 and TRBJ1-5; D gene unclear. Trimming shortened V by 3 bases and J by 1 base, and 13 bases separated the two germline ends. Germline V gene lookup returns CDR1 DFQATT and CDR2 SNEGSKA (reference sequence). The CDR3 runs 15 residues. The CDR3 sequence is CSASLDPQSNQPQHF. CDR3 nucleotides: TGCAGTGCTAGTCTAGACCCACAGAGCAATCAGCCCCAGCATTTT.

This clonotype has at least ten counts. The chain combines TRBV29-1 with TRBJ2-7; 11 positions agree with TRBD1. V lost 7 bases, J lost 1 base, and 9 bases stayed unmatched. There are 15 residues in the CDR3. In germline, CDR1 is SQVTM, CDR2 ANQGSEA. The chain's CDR3 is CSAPGQGGPSYEQYF. CDR3 DNA sequence: TGCAGCGCACCGGGACAGGGGGGACCATCCTACGAGCAGTACTTC.

The sample holds many counts of this clonotype. This rearrangement joins TRBV5-8 to TRBJ1-1, with unresolved D. Germline CDR1 reads SGHTS; CDR2 reads YDEGEE. This CDR3 has 14 residues. V was clipped by 7 bases and J by 1 base, with 14 bases between them. The CDR3 protein is CASGSTETNTEAFF. CDR3 nucleotides: TGTGCCAGCGGAAGCACAGAGACGAACACTGAAGCTTTCTTT.

The chain employs TRBV5-1 and TRBJ1-1, with a possible D match to TRBD1 (5 bases). The CDR3 spans 18 residues. Trimming pared 3 bases from V and 10 bases from J, leaving 31 bases between. Germline V lookup: CDR1 SGHRS, CDR2 YFSETQ. The CDR3 DNA reads as TGCGCCAGCAGCTATGACTCCGGGACTAGCGGGAGGCAGGGTCGAGCTTTCTTT. Translation gives CASSYDSGTSGRQGRAFF.

The chain has TRBV19 and TRBJ1-5, with 10 bases lining up with TRBD1. The trim removed 9 bases at V and 0 bases at J, leaving 11 bases unmatched. The CDR3 is 17 residues long. Germline assignment: CDR1 LNHDA and CDR2 SQIVND (reference sequence). CDR3 nucleotide sequence: TGTGCCAGCAGCTCGGGACAGGGGACAGGTAGCAATCAGCCCCAGCATTTT. This translates into CASSSGQGTGSNQPQHF.

The rearrangement joins TRBV7-9 to TRBJ2-7, with D perhaps TRBD2 (6 bases). Between the trimmed V and J ends, which lost 10 bases and 0 bases, there was a span of 19 bases. This CDR3 spans 15 amino acids. Germline lookup yields CDR1 SEHNR and CDR2 FQNEAQ (reference sequence). CDR3 sequence reads: CATNPSGGASYEQYF. CDR3 in DNA: TGTGCCACCAACCCGAGCGGAGGGGCCTCCTACGAGCAGTACTTC. The full variable domain, its missing parts supplied by reference TRBV7-9 and TRBJ2-7, is DTGVSQNPRHKITKRGQNVTFRCDPISEHNRLYWYRQTLGQGPEFLTYFQNEAQLEKSRLLSDRFSAERPKGSFSTLEIQRTEQGDSAMYLCATNPSGGASYEQYFGPGTRLTVT.

This clonotype appeared a single time. The chain joins TRBV7-9 to TRBJ2-7; 8 nucleotides match TRBD2. The tail of the sequence fits TRBJ2-1 better, so the J call may be wrong. CDR1 is SEHNR and CDR2 is FQNEAQ in the germline V gene (reference sequence). CDR3 length: 15 residues. The CDR3 nucleotides read TGTGCCAGCAGTCGGGGGGGTCAAGCCTACAATGAGCAGTTCTTC. Protein sequence: CASSRGGQAYNEQFF.

The chain employs TRBV7-9 and TRBJ1-2; weak D call: TRBD1 (5 bases). This CDR3 is built from 14 residues. Germline V CDR1 and CDR2: SEHNR, FQNEAQ (reference sequence). V was trimmed by 5 bases and J by 2 bases, leaving 12 bases between them. The CDR3 is CASSGTLTNYGYTF. CDR3 DNA: TGTGCCAGCAGCGGGACCCTTACGAACTATGGCTACACCTTC.